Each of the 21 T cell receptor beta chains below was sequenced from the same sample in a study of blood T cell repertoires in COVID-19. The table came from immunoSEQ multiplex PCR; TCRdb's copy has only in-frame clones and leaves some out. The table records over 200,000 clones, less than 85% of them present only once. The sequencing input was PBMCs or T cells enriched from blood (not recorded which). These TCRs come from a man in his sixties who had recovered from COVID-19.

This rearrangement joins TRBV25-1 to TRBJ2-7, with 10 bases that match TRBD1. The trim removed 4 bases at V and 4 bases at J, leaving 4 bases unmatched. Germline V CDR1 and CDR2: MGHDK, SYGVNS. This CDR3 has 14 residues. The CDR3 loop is CASSVGQGGYEQYF. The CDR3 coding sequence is TGTGCCAGCAGTGTCGGACAGGGGGGATACGAGCAGTACTTC.

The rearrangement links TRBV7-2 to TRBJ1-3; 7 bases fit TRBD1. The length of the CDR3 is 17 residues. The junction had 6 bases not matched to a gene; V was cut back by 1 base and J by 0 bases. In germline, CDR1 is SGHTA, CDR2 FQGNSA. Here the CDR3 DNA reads TGTGCCAGCAGCTTAGAGGGGACAGTCCTCTCTGGAAACACCATATATTTT. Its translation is CASSLEGTVLSGNTIYF.

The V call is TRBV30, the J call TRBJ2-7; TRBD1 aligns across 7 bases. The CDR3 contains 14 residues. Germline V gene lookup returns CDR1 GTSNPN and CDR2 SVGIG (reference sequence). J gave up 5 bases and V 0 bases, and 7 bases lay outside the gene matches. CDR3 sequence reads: CAWSVRWDSHEQYF. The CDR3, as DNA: TGTGCCTGGAGTGTACGTTGGGACAGCCACGAGCAGTACTTC.

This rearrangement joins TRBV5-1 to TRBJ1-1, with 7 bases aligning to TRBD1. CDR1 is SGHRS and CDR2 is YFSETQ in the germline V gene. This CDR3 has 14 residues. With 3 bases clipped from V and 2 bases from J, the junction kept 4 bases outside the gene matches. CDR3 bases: TGCGCCAGCAGCTGGGACAGCCAAAACACTGAAGCTTTCTTT. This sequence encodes CASSWDSQNTEAFF.

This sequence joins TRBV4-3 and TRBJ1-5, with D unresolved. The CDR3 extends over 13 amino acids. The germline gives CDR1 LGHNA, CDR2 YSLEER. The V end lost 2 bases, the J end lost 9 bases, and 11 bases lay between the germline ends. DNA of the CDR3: TGCGCCAGCAGCCAATCCCTGAGTTGGCCCCAGCATTTT. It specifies CASSQSLSWPQHF.

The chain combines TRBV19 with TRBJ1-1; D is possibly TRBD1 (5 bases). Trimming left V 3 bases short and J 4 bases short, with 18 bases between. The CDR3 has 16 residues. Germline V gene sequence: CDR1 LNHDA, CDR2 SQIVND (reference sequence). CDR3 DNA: TGTGCCAGTAGTATCGGGGGTCTAAATACTGGCACTGAAGCTTTCTTT. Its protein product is CASSIGGLNTGTEAFF.

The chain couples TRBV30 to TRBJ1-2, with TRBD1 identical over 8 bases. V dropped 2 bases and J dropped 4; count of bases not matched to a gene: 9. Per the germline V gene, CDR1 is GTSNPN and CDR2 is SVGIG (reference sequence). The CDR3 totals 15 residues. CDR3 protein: CAWSLSTGGSYGYTF. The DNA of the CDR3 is TGTGCCTGGAGTTTGTCTACAGGGGGAAGCTATGGCTACACCTTC.

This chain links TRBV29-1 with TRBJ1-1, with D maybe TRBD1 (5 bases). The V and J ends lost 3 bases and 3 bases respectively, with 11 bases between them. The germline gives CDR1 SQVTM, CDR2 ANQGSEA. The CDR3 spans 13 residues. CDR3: CSVEWGRDTEAFF. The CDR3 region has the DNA TGCAGCGTTGAGTGGGGGAGGGACACTGAAGCTTTCTTT.

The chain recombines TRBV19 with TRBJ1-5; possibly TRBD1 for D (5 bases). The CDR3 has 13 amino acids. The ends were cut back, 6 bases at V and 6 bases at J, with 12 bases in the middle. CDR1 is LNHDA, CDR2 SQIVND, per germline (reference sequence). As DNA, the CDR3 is TGTGCCAGTAGCGGGACTGTGGGTCAGCCCCAGCATTTT. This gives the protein CASSGTVGQPQHF.

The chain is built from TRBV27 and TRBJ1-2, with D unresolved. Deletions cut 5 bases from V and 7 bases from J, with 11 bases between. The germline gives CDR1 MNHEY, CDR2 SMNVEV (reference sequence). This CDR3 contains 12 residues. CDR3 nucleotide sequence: TGTGCCAGCAGTCCCCGGGGAGGTGGCTACACCTTC. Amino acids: CASSPRGGGYTF.

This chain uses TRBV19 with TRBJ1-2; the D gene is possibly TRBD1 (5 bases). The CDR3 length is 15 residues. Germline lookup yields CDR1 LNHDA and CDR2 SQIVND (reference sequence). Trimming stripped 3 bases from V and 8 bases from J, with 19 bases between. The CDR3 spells CASSIWSEGRGGYTF. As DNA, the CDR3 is TGTGCCAGTAGTATCTGGTCGGAGGGGCGAGGAGGCTACACCTTC.

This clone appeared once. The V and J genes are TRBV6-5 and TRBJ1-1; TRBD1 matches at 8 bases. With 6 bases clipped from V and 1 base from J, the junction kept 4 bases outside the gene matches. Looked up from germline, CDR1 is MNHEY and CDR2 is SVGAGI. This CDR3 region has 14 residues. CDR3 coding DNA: TGTGCCAGCAGGCCAGGGGGCACGAACACTGAAGCTTTCTTT. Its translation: CASRPGGTNTEAFF.

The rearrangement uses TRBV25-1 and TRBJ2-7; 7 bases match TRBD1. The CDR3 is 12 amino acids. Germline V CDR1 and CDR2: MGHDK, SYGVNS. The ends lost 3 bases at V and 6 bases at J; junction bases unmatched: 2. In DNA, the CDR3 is TGTGCCAGCAGTGAGACAGGGTTCGAGCAGTACTTC. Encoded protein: CASSETGFEQYF.

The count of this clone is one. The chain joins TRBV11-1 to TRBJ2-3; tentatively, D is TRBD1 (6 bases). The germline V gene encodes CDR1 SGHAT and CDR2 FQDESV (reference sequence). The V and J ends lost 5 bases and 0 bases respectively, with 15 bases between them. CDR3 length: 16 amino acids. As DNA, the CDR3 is TGTGCCAGCAGCCAAAGGGGGACCTTTAGCACAGATACGCAGTATTTT. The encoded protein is CASSQRGTFSTDTQYF.

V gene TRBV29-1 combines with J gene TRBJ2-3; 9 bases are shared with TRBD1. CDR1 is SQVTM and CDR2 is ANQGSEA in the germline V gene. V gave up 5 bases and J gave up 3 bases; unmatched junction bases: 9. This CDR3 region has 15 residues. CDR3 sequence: CSVTKGTGRTDTQYF. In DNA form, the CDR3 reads TGCAGCGTTACGAAGGGGACAGGGAGGACAGATACGCAGTATTTT.

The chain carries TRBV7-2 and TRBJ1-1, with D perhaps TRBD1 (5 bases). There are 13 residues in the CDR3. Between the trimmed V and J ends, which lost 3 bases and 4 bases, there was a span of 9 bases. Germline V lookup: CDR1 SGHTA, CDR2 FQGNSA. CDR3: CASSFNGGTEAFF. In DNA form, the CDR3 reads TGTGCCAGCAGCTTTAACGGGGGCACTGAAGCTTTCTTT.

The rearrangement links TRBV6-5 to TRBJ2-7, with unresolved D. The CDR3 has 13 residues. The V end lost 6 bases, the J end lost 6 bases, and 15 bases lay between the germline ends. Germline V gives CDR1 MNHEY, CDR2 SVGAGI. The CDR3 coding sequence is TGTGCCAGCAGCTTTGTCAGTAATCGCGAGCAGTACTTC. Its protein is CASSFVSNREQYF.

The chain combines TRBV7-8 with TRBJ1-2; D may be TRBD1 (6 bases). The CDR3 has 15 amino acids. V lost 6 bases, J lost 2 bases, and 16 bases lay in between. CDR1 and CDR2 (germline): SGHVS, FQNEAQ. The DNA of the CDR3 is TGTGCCAGCAGACCTCCGGGACAACTAAACTATGGCTACACCTTC. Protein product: CASRPPGQLNYGYTF.

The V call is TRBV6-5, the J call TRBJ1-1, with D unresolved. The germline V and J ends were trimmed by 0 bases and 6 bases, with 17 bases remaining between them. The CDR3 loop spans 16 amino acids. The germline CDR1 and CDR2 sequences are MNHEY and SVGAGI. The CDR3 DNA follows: TGTGCCAGCAGTTACTCGAGTTACGGCGCGGGCGCTGAAGCTTTCTTT. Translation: CASSYSSYGAGAEAFF.

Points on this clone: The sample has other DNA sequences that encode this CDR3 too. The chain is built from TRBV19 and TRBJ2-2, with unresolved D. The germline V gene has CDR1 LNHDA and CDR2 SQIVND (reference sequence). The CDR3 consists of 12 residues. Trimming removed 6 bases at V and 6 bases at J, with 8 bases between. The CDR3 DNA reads TGTGCCAGTAGCCCCTTCTCCGGGGAGCTGTTTTTT. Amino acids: CASSPFSGELFF. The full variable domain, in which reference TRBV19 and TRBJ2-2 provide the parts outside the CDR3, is DGGITQSPKYLFRKEGQNVTLSCEQNLNHDAMYWYRQDPGQGLRLIYYSQIVNDFQKGDIAEGYSVSREKKESFPLTVTSAQKNPTAFYLCASSPFSGELFFGEGSRLTVL.

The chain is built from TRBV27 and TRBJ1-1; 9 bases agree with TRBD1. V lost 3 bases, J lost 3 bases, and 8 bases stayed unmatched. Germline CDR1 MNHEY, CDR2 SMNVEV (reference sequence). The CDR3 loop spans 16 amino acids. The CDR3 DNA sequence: TGTGCCAGCAGTTTCCCGACAGGGGGGAAATACACTGAAGCTTTCTTT. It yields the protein CASSFPTGGKYTEAFF.